This T cell receptor beta chain was observed in a study of blood T cell repertoires in COVID-19. Study details: COVID-19 samples, acute and convalescent, were from the United States, Italy and Spain. Sources were T cells, B-cell-depleted T cells, or PBMCs; the material itself was cDNA or gDNA.

Per the original data handling: Nucleated cell counts were estimated from reference gene primer amplification. TCRdb's copy holds only in-frame clones and misses some; the assay was immunoSEQ multiplex PCR. Clone size and the V and J calls come from that table; the DNA yielded D and trimming. The data contain about 180,000 clones, approximately 85% of them singletons. Two negative PCRs, clearance, or symptom resolution characterized the recovered Cohort 3 donors. This clone came up once. The sequence was collected from a young woman who had recovered from COVID-19. Sequencing was done on a sample of PBMCs or T cells enriched from blood (not recorded which).

The CDR3 region has the DNA TGTGCCAGCAGCACCGTAGCGGGAGCAGTAAACGAGCAGTACTTC. Translating gives CASSTVAGAVNEQYF. The chain employs TRBV7-3 and TRBJ2-7; 9 nucleotides match TRBD2. Per the germline V gene, CDR1 is SGHTA and CDR2 is FQGTGA. The J segment lost 5 bases and the V segment lost 5 bases, leaving 10 bases of the junction unmatched. CDR3 size: 15 residues.